Sequencing of this T cell receptor beta chain was carried out in a study of blood T cell repertoires in COVID-19. About the research overall: T cells, B-cell-depleted T cells, or PBMCs supplied cDNA or gDNA.

In the original processing: Cell counts per sample came from amplifying reference gene primers. Clones were sequenced by immunoSEQ multiplex PCR, and TCRdb holds only the in-frame ones, with some missing. The V and J calls and clone size are taken from that table; D and trimming were inferred from the DNA. The data show tens of thousands of clones, approximately 80% seen once. The CDR3 length is 14 residues. Germline V gene lookup returns CDR1 MDHEN and CDR2 SYDVKM. The ends were cut back, 6 bases at V and 4 bases at J, with 15 bases in the middle. This sequence originates from a man of 80 years or more with acute or convalescent COVID-19. The J gene is TRBJ1-2, the V gene TRBV28; D perhaps matches TRBD1 (5 bases). Sequenced material: peripheral blood. The CDR3 DNA is TGTGCCAGCAGCCTCACCGGACAAACCTATGGCTACACCTTC. Translation: CASSLTGQTYGYTF.